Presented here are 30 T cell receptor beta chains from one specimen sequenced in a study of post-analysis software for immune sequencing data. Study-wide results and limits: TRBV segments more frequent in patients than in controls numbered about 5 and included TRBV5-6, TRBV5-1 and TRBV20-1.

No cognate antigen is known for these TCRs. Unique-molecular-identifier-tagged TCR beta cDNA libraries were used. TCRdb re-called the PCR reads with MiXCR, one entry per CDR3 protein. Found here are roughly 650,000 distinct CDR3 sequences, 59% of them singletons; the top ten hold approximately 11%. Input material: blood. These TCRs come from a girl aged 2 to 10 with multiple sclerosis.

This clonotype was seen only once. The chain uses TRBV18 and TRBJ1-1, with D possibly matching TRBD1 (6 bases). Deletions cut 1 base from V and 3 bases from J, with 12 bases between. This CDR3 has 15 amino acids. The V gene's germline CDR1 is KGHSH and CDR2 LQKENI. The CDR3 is CASSPLTGRDTEAFF. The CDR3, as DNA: TGTGCCAGCTCACCACTTACAGGGAGGGACACTGAAGCTTTCTTT.

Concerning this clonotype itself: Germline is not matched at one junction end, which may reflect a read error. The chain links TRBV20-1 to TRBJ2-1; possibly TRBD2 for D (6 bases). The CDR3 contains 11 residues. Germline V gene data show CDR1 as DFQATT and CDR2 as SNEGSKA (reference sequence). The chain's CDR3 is CRARAGNEQFF. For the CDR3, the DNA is TGCAGGGCTAGAGCGGGCAATGAGCAGTTCTTC.

CDR3 coding DNA: TGCGCCAGCAGCCAAGAAAAGGGCAGCTCTAACTATGGCTACACCTTC. It codes for CASSQEKGSSNYGYTF. The rearrangement links TRBV4-3 to TRBJ1-2; D is ambiguous. Germline values: CDR1 LGHNA, CDR2 YSLEER. This CDR3 spans 16 amino acids. Trimming cost V 0 bases and J 0 bases, with 11 bases left between them.

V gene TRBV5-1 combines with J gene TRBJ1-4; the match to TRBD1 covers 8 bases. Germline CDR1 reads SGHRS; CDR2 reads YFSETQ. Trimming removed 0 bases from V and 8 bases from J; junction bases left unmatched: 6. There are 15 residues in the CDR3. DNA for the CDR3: TGCGCCAGCAGCTTGGTAGGACAGGGATCCGAAAAACTGTTTTTT. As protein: CASSLVGQGSEKLFF.

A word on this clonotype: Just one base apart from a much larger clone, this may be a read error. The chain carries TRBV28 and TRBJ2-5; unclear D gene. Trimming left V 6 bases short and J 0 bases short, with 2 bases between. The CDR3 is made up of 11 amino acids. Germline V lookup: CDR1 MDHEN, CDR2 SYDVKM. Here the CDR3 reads CASRYQETQYF. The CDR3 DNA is TGTGCCAGCAGATACCAAGAGACCCAGTACTTC.

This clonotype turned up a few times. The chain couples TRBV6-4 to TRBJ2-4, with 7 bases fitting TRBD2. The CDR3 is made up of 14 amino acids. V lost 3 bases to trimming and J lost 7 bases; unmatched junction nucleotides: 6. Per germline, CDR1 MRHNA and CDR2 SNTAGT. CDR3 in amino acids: CASSEGAGSNIQYF. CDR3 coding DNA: TGTGCCAGCAGTGAAGGAGCGGGGTCGAACATTCAGTACTTC.

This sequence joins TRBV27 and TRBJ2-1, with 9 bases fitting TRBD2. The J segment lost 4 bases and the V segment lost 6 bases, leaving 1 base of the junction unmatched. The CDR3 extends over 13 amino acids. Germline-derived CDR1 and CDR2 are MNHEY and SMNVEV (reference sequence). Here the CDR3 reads CASRAGGYNEQFF. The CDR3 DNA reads TGTGCCAGCAGAGCGGGGGGTTACAATGAGCAGTTCTTC.

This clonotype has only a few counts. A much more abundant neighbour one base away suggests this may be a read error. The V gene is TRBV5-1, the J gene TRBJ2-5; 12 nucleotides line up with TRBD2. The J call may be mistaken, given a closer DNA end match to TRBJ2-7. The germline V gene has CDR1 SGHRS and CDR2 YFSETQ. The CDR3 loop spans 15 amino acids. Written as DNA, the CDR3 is TGCGCCAGCAGCGCGGGACTAGCGGGTACCTACGAGCAGTACTTC. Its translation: CASSAGLAGTYEQYF.

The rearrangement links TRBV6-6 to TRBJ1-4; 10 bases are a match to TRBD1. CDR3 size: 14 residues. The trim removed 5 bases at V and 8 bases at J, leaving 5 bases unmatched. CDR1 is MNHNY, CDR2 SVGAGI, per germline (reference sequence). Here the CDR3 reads CASSRRTGGEKLFF. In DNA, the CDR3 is TGTGCCAGCAGTCGGAGGACAGGGGGAGAAAAACTGTTTTTT.

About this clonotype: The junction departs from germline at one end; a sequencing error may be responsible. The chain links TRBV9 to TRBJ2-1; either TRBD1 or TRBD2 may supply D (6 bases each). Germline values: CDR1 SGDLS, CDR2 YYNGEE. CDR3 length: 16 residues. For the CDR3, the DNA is TGTGCCAGCAGCGTTACGGGGGCAACTAGTTTAAATGAGCGGTTCTTC. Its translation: CASSVTGATSLNERFF.

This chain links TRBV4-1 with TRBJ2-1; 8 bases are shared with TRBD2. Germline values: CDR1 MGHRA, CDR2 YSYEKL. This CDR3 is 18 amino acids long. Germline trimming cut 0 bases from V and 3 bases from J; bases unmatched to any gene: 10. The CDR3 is CASSQDRLTSGNYNEQFF. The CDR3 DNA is TGCGCCAGCAGCCAAGATAGGTTAACTAGCGGAAACTACAATGAGCAGTTCTTC.

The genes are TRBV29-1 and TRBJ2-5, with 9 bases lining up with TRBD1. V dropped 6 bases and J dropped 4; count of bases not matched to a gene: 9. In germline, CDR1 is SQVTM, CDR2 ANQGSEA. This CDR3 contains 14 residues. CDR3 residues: CSVAGTGIGETQYF. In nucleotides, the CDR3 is TGCAGCGTCGCAGGGACAGGGATAGGAGAGACCCAGTACTTC.

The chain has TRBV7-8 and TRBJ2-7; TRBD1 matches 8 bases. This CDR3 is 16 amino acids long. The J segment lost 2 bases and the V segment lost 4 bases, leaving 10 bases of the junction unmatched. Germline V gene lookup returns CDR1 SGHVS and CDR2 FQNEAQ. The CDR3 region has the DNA TGTGCCAGCAGCTCACCTAAGGACAGGGACCCCTACGAGCAGTACTTC. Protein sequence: CASSSPKDRDPYEQYF.

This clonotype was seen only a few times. The CDR3 DNA sequence: TGTGCCACCAGCAGAGGACGTAGCGGGGGACGCCAAGAGACCCAGTACTTC. Its protein product is CATSRGRSGGRQETQYF. The chain links TRBV15 to TRBJ2-5; 9 bases align to TRBD2. CDR3 length: 17 residues. J was trimmed by 1 base and V by 1 base; bases with no gene match: 7. Germline CDR1 and CDR2: LNHNV and YYDKDF (reference sequence).

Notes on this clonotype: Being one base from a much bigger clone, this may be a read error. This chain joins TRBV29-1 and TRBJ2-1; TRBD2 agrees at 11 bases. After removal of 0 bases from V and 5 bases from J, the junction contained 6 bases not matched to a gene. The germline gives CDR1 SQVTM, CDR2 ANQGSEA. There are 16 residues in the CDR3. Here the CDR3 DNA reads TGCAGCGTTGAAGACCAACTAGCGGGAGCCAACAATGAGCAGTTCTTC. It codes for CSVEDQLAGANNEQFF.

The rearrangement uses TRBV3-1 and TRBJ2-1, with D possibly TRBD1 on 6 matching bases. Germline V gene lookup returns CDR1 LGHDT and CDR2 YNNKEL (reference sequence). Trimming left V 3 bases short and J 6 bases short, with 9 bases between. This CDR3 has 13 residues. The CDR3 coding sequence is TGTGCCAGCAGCCACAGGGGCGTCAATGAGCAGTTCTTC. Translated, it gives CASSHRGVNEQFF.

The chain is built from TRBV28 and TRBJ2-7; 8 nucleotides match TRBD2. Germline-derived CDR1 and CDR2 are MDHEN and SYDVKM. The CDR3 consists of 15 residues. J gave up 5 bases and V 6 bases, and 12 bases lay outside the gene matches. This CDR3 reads CASSAHAAGVHEQYF. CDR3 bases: TGTGCCAGCAGCGCACACGCAGCGGGAGTCCACGAGCAGTACTTC. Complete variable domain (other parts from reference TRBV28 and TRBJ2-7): DVKVTQSSRYLVKRTGEKVFLECVQDMDHENMFWYRQDPGLGLRLIYFSYDVKMKEKGDIPEGYSVSREKKERFSLILESASTNQTSMYLCASSAHAAGVHEQYFGPGTRLTVT.

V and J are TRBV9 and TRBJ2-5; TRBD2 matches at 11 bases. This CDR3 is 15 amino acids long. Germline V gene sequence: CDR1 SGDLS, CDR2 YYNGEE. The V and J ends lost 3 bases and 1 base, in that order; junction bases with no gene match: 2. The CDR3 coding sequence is TGTGCCAGCAGCGCCGGGACTAGCGGCCAAGAGACCCAGTACTTC. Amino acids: CASSAGTSGQETQYF.

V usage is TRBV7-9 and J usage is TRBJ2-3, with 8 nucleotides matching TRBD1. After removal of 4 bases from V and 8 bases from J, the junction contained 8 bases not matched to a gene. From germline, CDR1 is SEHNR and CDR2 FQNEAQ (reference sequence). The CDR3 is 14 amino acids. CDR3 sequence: CASSSGGGSGTQYF. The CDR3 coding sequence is TGTGCCAGCAGCTCAGGGGGCGGCTCAGGTACGCAGTATTTT.

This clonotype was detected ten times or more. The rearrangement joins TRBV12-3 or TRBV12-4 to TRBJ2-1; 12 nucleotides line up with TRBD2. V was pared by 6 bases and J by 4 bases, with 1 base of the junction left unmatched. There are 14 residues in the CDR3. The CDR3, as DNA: TGTGCCAGCAGAGGACTAGCGGGGTACAATGAGCAGTTCTTC. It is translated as CASRGLAGYNEQFF.

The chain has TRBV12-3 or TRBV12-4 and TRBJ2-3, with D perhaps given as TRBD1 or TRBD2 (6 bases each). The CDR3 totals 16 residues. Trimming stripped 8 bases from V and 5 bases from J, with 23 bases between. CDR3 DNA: TGTGCCAGCTCCACCCACCGGGGGCAGGCGGGAGATACGCAGTATTTT. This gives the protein CASSTHRGQAGDTQYF.

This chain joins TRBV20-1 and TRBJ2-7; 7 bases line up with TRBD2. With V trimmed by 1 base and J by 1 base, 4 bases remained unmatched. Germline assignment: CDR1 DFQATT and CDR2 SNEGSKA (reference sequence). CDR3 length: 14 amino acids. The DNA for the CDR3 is TGCAGTGCTAGAGTGGCTAGCGGTTCCTACGAGCAGTACTTC. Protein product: CSARVASGSYEQYF.

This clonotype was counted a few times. The CDR3 DNA sequence: TGTGCCAGCAGCTTGTCAATGGGTGAGCAGTTCTTC. It translates to CASSLSMGEQFF. The V and J genes are TRBV5-6 and TRBJ2-1; D is undetermined. The CDR3 contains 12 residues. The V gene's germline CDR1 is SGHDT and CDR2 YYEEEE. The V end lost 1 base, the J end lost 9 bases, and 8 bases lay between the germline ends.

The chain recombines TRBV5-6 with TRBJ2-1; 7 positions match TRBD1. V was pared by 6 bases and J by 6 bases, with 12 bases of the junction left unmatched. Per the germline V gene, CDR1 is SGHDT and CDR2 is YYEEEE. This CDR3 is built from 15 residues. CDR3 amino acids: CASTQQGSGGNEQFF. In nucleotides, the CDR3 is TGTGCCAGCACCCAACAGGGGTCGGGCGGCAATGAGCAGTTCTTC.

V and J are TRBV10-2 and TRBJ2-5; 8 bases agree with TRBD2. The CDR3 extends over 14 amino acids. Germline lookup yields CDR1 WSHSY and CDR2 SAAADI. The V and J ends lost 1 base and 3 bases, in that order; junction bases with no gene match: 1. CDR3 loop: CASSELGLEETQYF. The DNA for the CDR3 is TGCGCCAGCAGTGAGTTGGGACTAGAAGAGACCCAGTACTTC.

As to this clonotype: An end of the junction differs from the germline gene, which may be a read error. CDR3 coding DNA: TGCAGCGTCGCGGGGGTCAACACAGATACGCGGTATTTT. Residues: CSVAGVNTDTRYF. The chain recombines TRBV29-1 with TRBJ2-3; 7 bases line up with TRBD2. The germline CDR1 and CDR2 sequences are SQVTM and ANQGSEA. This CDR3 contains 13 residues.

Here the CDR3 DNA reads TGTGCCAGCAGCTTAGATTGGTCGACAGGGGACCAAGAGACCCAGTACTTC. Translating it yields CASSLDWSTGDQETQYF. This chain uses TRBV7-9 with TRBJ2-5; the match to TRBD1 covers 8 bases. The V gene end was trimmed by 1 base and the J gene end by 0 bases; junction bases not matched to a gene: 7. Germline-derived CDR1 and CDR2 are SEHNR and FQNEAQ (reference sequence). CDR3 length: 17 amino acids.

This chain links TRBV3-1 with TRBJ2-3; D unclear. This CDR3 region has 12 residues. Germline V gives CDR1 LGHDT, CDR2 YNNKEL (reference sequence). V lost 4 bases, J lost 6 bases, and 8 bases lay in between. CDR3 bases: TGTGCCAGCAGCCGCAATACCGATACGCAGTATTTT. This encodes CASSRNTDTQYF.

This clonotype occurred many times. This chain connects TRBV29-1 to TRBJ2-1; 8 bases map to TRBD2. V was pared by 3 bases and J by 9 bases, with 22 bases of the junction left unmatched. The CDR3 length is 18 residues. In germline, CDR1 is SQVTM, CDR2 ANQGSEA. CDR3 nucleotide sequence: TGCAGCGTTGATGTCCGGCGGTCTGTAGCGGGACTCGCGGGTGAGCAGTTCTTC. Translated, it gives CSVDVRRSVAGLAGEQFF.

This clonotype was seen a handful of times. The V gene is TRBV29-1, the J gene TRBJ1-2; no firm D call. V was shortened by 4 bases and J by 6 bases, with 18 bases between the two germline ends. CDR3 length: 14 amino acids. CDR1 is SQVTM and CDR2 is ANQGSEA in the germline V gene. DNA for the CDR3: TGCAGCGTTGGTGAAGGTCGAAGGGCCGATGGCTACACCTTC. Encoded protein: CSVGEGRRADGYTF.